These T cell receptor beta chains were read from a single sample in a study of cytomegalovirus exposure and HLA in healthy donors. TCRdb's table, derived via immunoSEQ multiplex PCR, lists solely in-frame clones and lacks some. The table records some 200,000 clones, about 80% of them present only once. Sequencing was performed on PBMCs. The receptor set was obtained from a man between 40 and 49 years old in good health and CMV-seronegative. Each CDR3 is given with its conserved first and last residue. D genes are given only for firm matches. The size entry is marked missing in some rows and otherwise reads once, few, many or a size class.

-	14	TRBV7-2	TRBJ2-1	TRBD2	CASGRAGGRNEQFF	TGTGCCAGCGGCAGAGCGGGGGGTAGGAATGAGCAGTTCTTC
-	16	TRBV28	TRBJ2-2	TRBD2	CASRHSGRGNTGELFF	TGTGCCAGCAGACATAGCGGGAGGGGGAACACCGGGGAGCTGTTTTTT
-	14	TRBV7-2	TRBJ2-7	TRBD1	CASSQRVQGYEQYF	TGTGCCAGCAGCCAGAGAGTACAGGGGTACGAGCAGTACTTC
once	16	TRBV6-6	TRBJ1-6	TRBD1	CASSYTTGAINSPLHF	TGTGCCAGCAGTTACACAACAGGGGCAATTAATTCACCCCTCCACTTT
-	16	TRBV25-1	TRBJ1-4	-	CASSESVGGANEKLFF	TGTGCCAGCAGTGAAAGTGTTGGGGGCGCGAATGAAAAACTGTTTTTT
-	19	TRBV27	TRBJ2-2	TRBD2	CASSSSRTSGGGGTGELFF	TGTGCCAGCAGTTCCTCCAGGACTAGCGGAGGGGGCGGCACCGGGGAGCTGTTTTTT
-	13	TRBV19	TRBJ2-7	-	CASSIELHYEQYF	TGTGCCAGTAGTATCGAGCTCCACTACGAGCAGTACTTC
-	17	TRBV7-8	TRBJ2-3	TRBD2	CASSSPSGGARTDTQYF	TGTGCCAGCAGCTCTCCTAGCGGGGGGGCTCGGACAGATACGCAGTATTTT
-	16	TRBV4-1	TRBJ1-4	-	CASSQVQGRGNEKLFF	TGCGCCAGCAGCCAGGTACAGGGAAGGGGGAATGAAAAACTGTTTTTT
-	13	TRBV28	TRBJ2-5	-	CASSLREAETQYF	TGTGCCAGCAGTTTAAGAGAGGCAGAGACCCAGTACTTC
-	15	TRBV29-1	TRBJ1-1	TRBD1	CSVDGGQLLNTEAFF	TGCAGCGTTGATGGGGGACAGCTTTTGAACACTGAAGCTTTCTTT
-	15	TRBV28	TRBJ1-5	-	CASTIAGGGRQPQHF	TGTGCCAGCACTATCGCCGGCGGGGGGCGGCAGCCCCAGCATTTT
-	11	TRBV20-1	TRBJ2-1	-	CSAALPSGQFF	TGCAGTGCTGCCCTCCCGTCGGGGCAGTTCTTC
-	12	TRBV7-2	TRBJ2-1	-	CASSRGYNEQFF	TGTGCCAGCAGCCGGGGGTACAATGAGCAGTTCTTC
-	15	TRBV2	TRBJ2-5	TRBD2	CASSELAGNQETQYF	TGTGCCAGCAGTGAGCTAGCGGGAAACCAAGAGACCCAGTACTTC
-	14	TRBV19	TRBJ2-3	TRBD1	CASCGQGDTDTQYF	TGTGCCAGCTGCGGACAGGGGGACACAGATACGCAGTATTTT
-	15	TRBV27	TRBJ2-7	TRBD2	CASSRRLAGVDEQYF	TGTGCCAGCAGTCGAAGACTAGCGGGAGTAGACGAGCAGTACTTC
-	14	TRBV5-1	TRBJ1-2	-	CASSLEQINYGYTF	TGCGCCAGCAGCTTGGAACAGATTAACTATGGCTACACCTTC
-	13	TRBV29-1	TRBJ1-4	TRBD1	CSVAQGVGEKLFF	TGCAGCGTCGCACAGGGGGTAGGCGAAAAACTGTTTTTT
-	16	TRBV30	TRBJ1-2	-	CAWSDRSRDFIYGYTF	TGTGCCTGGAGTGACCGATCTCGGGATTTCATCTATGGCTACACCTTC
-	15	TRBV7-9	TRBJ2-7	TRBD1	CASSYPGQGSYEQYF	TGTGCCAGCAGCTACCCGGGACAGGGAAGCTACGAGCAGTACTTC
few	13	TRBV5-5	TRBJ2-1	-	CASSPGLNNEQFF	TGTGCCAGCAGCCCAGGACTTAACAATGAGCAGTTCTTC
-	15	TRBV5-1	TRBJ1-2	TRBD1	CASSRDGQAANGYTF	TGCGCCAGCAGCAGAGATGGACAGGCGGCTAATGGCTACACCTTC
-	13	TRBV15	TRBJ1-3	-	CATVEHSGNTIYF	TGTGCCACCGTGGAGCACTCTGGAAACACCATATATTTT
once	17	TRBV18	TRBJ2-4	TRBD1	CASSTTVPGQGRNIQYF	TGTGCCAGCTCAACAACCGTGCCGGGACAGGGGAGGAACATTCAGTACTTC
once	15	TRBV6-5	TRBJ1-1	TRBD1	CASSSSGGVNTEAFF	TGTGCCAGCAGTTCCTCAGGGGGAGTGAACACTGAAGCTTTCTTT
few	16	TRBV7-2	TRBJ2-1	TRBD2	CASSSGGGGGGGEQFF	TGTGCCAGCAGCAGTGGGGGCGGCGGCGGGGGGGGAGAGCAGTTCTTC
few	14	TRBV1	TRBJ1-2	-	CTSSHTLMTSGYTF	TGCACCAGCAGCCACACACTGATGACAAGTGGCTACACCTTC
-	13	TRBV15	TRBJ2-2	-	CATSLESGGELFF	TGTGCCACCAGCCTAGAGAGTGGAGGGGAGCTGTTTTTT
-	15	TRBV15	TRBJ1-1	-	CATSRDRTMNTEAFF	TGTGCCACCAGCAGGGACAGAACCATGAACACTGAAGCTTTCTTT
-	15	TRBV28	TRBJ1-5	-	CASSLRRRGNQPQHF	TGTGCCAGCAGTCTGAGACGGAGGGGCAATCAGCCCCAGCATTTT
-	17	TRBV5-8	TRBJ2-1	TRBD2	CASSLGASGPSYNEQFF	TGTGCCAGCTCACTGGGGGCTAGCGGGCCTTCCTACAATGAGCAGTTCTTC
-	15	TRBV14	TRBJ2-1	-	CASSQGRRSHNEQFF	TGTGCCAGCAGCCAAGGGAGGCGTAGTCACAATGAGCAGTTCTTC
once	17	TRBV6-1	TRBJ1-3	-	CASSAGAGRFSGNTIYF	TGTGCCAGCAGTGCCGGGGCAGGGAGGTTTTCTGGAAACACCATATATTTT
-	15	TRBV5-1	TRBJ2-2	TRBD1	CASSLPGTVTGELFF	TGCGCCAGCAGCTTGCCGGGGACAGTCACCGGGGAGCTGTTTTTT
once	15	TRBV28	TRBJ2-3	-	CASSFPGLPRDTQYF	TGTGCCAGCAGTTTCCCGGGACTTCCCCGGGATACGCAGTATTTT
-	14	TRBV6-1	TRBJ2-2	-	CASRDLPNTGELFF	TGTGCCAGCAGGGACTTACCTAACACCGGGGAGCTGTTTTTT
few	13	TRBV5-4	TRBJ1-1	-	CASSHGQYTEAFF	TGTGCCAGCAGCCATGGACAGTACACTGAAGCTTTCTTT
-	13	TRBV6-5	TRBJ1-2	-	CASSYSGRRGYTF	TGTGCCAGCAGTTACTCGGGGCGGCGAGGCTACACCTTC
-	13	TRBV7-6	TRBJ2-5	-	CASSLWERETQYF	TGTGCCAGCAGCTTATGGGAGCGAGAGACCCAGTACTTC
-	15	TRBV7-9	TRBJ2-1	-	CASSFSVLYYNEQFF	TGTGCCAGCAGCTTCTCAGTCCTTTACTACAATGAGCAGTTCTTC
once	13	TRBV28	TRBJ2-7	TRBD2	CASSKGLGYEQYF	TGTGCCAGCAGTAAGGGACTAGGCTACGAGCAGTACTTC
-	13	TRBV4-3	TRBJ2-5	-	CASSQGARETQYF	TGCGCCAGCAGCCAAGGGGCCCGGGAGACCCAGTACTTC
-	13	TRBV5-6	TRBJ2-1	-	CASSLGRTGEQFF	TGTGCCAGCAGCTTGGGTCGTACCGGTGAGCAGTTCTTC